These T cell receptor beta chains were read from a single sample in a study of identical twins. MiXCR, applied by TCRdb to the 5' RACE reads, yields one record per CDR3 protein. In the table there are roughly 250,000 distinct CDR3 sequences, about 14% of which are singletons. The specimen was memory (CD45RO+) T cells sorted from blood. The receptor source for this set is a woman in her late teens or twenties in good health. CDR3s include the opening cysteine and the closing phenylalanine or tryptophan. D genes are given only for firm matches. Some rows mark clone size as missing; the rest say once, few, many or name a class of expanded clone.

J gene | clone size | D gene | V gene | CDR3 protein | CDR3 DNA
TRBJ2-7 | . | TRBD1 | TRBV6-5 | CASSYVQGGYEQYF | TGTGCCAGCAGTTACGTACAGGGGGGCTACGAGCAGTACTTC
TRBJ2-5 | . | TRBD2 | TRBV5-1 | CASSLELAGTETQYF | TGCGCCAGCAGCTTGGAACTAGCGGGGACCGAGACCCAGTACTTC
TRBJ2-1 | . | . | TRBV12-3/TRBV12-4 | CASIGGVYFAYNEQFF | TGTGCCAGCATTGGGGGAGTTTACTTCGCCTACAATGAGCAGTTCTTC
TRBJ2-5 | few | . | TRBV29-1 | CSVLVDAGQETQYF | TGCAGCGTACTAGTGGACGCCGGCCAAGAGACCCAGTACTTC
TRBJ2-7 | few | . | TRBV9 | CASSVGSDPQQYF | TGTGCCAGCAGCGTAGGCAGCGACCCGCAGCAGTACTTC
TRBJ2-1 | . | TRBD1 | TRBV5-6 | CASSFYDRAGNEQFF | TGTGCCAGCAGCTTCTATGACAGGGCTGGCAATGAGCAGTTCTTC
TRBJ1-5 | . | . | TRBV7-2 | CASSPGRLNQPQHF | TGTGCCAGCAGCCCCGGACGGCTCAATCAGCCCCAGCATTTT
TRBJ2-2 | few | . | TRBV6-1 | CASRAPGQRNTGELFF | TGTGCCAGCAGAGCTCCGGGACAAAGAAACACCGGGGAGCTGTTTTTT
TRBJ2-5 | many | . | TRBV29-1 | CSVVVQQETQYF | TGCAGCGTTGTTGTACAGCAAGAGACCCAGTACTTC
TRBJ1-6 | . | . | TRBV7-9 | CASSLDANSPLHF | TGTGCCAGCAGCTTAGACGCGAATTCACCCCTCCACTTT
TRBJ2-3 | . | TRBD1 | TRBV13 | CASSLVWTGKQYF | TGTGCCAGCAGCTTAGTCTGGACAGGGAAGCAGTATTTT
TRBJ1-4 | few | . | TRBV6-1 | CASRLGHFNEKLFF | TGTGCCAGTCGTCTCGGGCACTTTAATGAAAAACTGTTTTTT
TRBJ1-5 | many | TRBD1 | TRBV20-1 | CSAPGTGTNQPQHF | TGCAGTGCTCCCGGGACAGGGACTAATCAGCCCCAGCATTTT
TRBJ2-5 | few | . | TRBV12-3/TRBV12-4 | CASSRLGEGETQYF | TGTGCCAGCAGTCGCCTCGGAGAGGGAGAGACCCAGTACTTC
TRBJ2-2 | many | TRBD1 | TRBV12-3/TRBV12-4 | CASSAGTGAPGELFF | TGTGCCAGCAGTGCCGGGACAGGGGCCCCCGGGGAGCTGTTTTTT
TRBJ2-7 | . | . | TRBV20-1 | CSAEGGGYEQYF | TGCAGTGCCGAAGGGGGGGGCTACGAGCAGTACTTC
TRBJ1-2 | . | . | TRBV15 | CATSRGSYGYTF | TGTGCCACCAGCAGAGGGTCTTATGGCTACACCTTC
TRBJ2-3 | few | . | TRBV10-3 | CAISAANADTQYF | TGTGCCATCAGTGCGGCAAACGCAGATACGCAGTATTTT
TRBJ2-7 | many | . | TRBV20-1 | CSAREGEYEQYF | TGCAGTGCTAGAGAAGGAGAGTACGAGCAGTACTTC
TRBJ1-1 | many | TRBD1 | TRBV3-1 | CASSQGTGGTEAFF | TGTGCCAGCAGCCAAGGGACAGGGGGGACTGAAGCTTTCTTT
TRBJ2-7 | few | . | TRBV7-2 | CASSYGGGSYEQYF | TGTGCCAGCAGCTACGGCGGAGGCTCCTACGAGCAGTACTTC
TRBJ1-3 | few | TRBD1 | TRBV6-2/TRBV6-3 | CASSSTGSSGNTIYF | TGTGCCAGCAGCTCGACAGGGTCATCCGGAAACACCATATATTTT
TRBJ2-3 | . | . | TRBV20-1 | CSASPRNGDTQYF | TGCAGTGCTAGCCCTAGGAATGGAGATACGCAGTATTTT
TRBJ2-7 | many | . | TRBV5-1 | CASSLGPNYEQYF | TGCGCCAGCAGCTTGGGACCTAACTACGAGCAGTACTTC
TRBJ2-3 | . | TRBD2 | TRBV10-3 | CAISGAGGPTDTQYF | TGTGCCATCAGTGGAGCGGGGGGGCCGACAGATACGCAGTATTTT
TRBJ2-1 | . | . | TRBV7-9 | CASSLNPNNEQFF | TGTGCCAGCAGTTTAAACCCAAACAATGAGCAGTTCTTC
TRBJ2-5 | many | . | TRBV5-6 | CASSLPGFRETQYF | TGTGCCAGCAGCTTACCAGGGTTTCGAGAGACCCAGTACTTC
TRBJ2-7 | many | . | TRBV5-1 | CASSLGSHEQYF | TGCGCCAGCAGCTTGGGCTCTCACGAGCAGTACTTC
TRBJ2-7 | . | . | TRBV7-9 | CASSLADLQGNYEQYF | TGTGCCAGCAGCTTGGCCGACCTACAAGGGAACTACGAGCAGTACTTC
TRBJ1-1 | few | TRBD1 | TRBV10-3 | CAIKFQGAPNTEAFF | TGTGCCATCAAGTTTCAGGGGGCGCCGAACACTGAAGCTTTCTTT
TRBJ2-7 | few | . | TRBV20-1 | CSARPGLSYEQYF | TGCAGTGCTAGACCGGGACTTTCCTACGAGCAGTACTTC
TRBJ1-2 | few | . | TRBV5-1 | CASSLMQGQDGYTF | TGCGCCAGCAGCTTGATGCAGGGACAAGATGGCTACACCTTC
TRBJ1-1 | few | . | TRBV10-2 | CASSAGANTEAFF | TGCGCCAGCAGCGCCGGGGCGAACACTGAAGCTTTCTTT
TRBJ1-2 | . | . | TRBV7-9 | CASSKAGGVANYGYTF | TGTGCCAGCTCCAAGGCGGGCGGGGTAGCTAACTATGGCTACACCTTC
TRBJ2-3 | . | TRBD1 | TRBV11-3 | CASSLVGGGQGATDTQYF | TGTGCCAGCAGCTTAGTCGGGGGAGGACAGGGGGCAACAGATACGCAGTATTTT
TRBJ2-1 | . | . | TRBV11-2 | CASSSPALGANEQFF | TGTGCCAGCAGCTCCCCGGCCTTAGGGGCGAATGAGCAGTTCTTC
TRBJ2-4 | . | . | TRBV7-2 | CASSLPTASLALAKNIQYF | TGTGCCAGCAGCTTACCGACTGCGAGCTTAGCATTAGCCAAAAACATTCAGTACTTC
TRBJ2-7 | many | . | TRBV7-9 | CASSPPGTTIYEQYF | TGTGCCAGCAGCCCCCCCGGGACAACTATCTACGAGCAGTACTTC
TRBJ2-1 | few | . | TRBV7-3 | CASSPTITHEQFF | TGTGCCAGCAGCCCGACTATTACCCATGAGCAGTTCTTC
TRBJ2-3 | few | . | TRBV4-3 | CASSPLPISTDTQYF | TGCGCCAGCAGCCCTTTGCCGATTAGCACAGATACGCAGTATTTT
TRBJ2-1 | few | TRBD2 | TRBV20-1 | CSAPSAGGRGEQFF | TGCAGTGCCCCCTCAGCGGGGGGGCGGGGGGAGCAGTTCTTC
TRBJ1-1 | many | . | TRBV12-3/TRBV12-4 | CASSSPAGQMNTEAFF | TGTGCCAGCAGTTCCCCGGCCGGACAGATGAACACTGAAGCTTTCTTT
TRBJ2-3 | many | TRBD2 | TRBV7-2 | CASSSGLAGENTDTQYF | TGTGCCAGCAGCTCGGGACTAGCGGGGGAAAACACAGATACGCAGTATTTT
TRBJ2-2 | many | . | TRBV25-1 | CASSEQGWSGELFF | TGTGCCAGCAGTGAGCAGGGGTGGTCCGGGGAGCTGTTTTTT
TRBJ2-3 | . | TRBD2 | TRBV12-3/TRBV12-4 | CASTLRLAGAADTQYF | TGTGCCAGCACCCTTCGACTAGCGGGGGCGGCAGATACGCAGTATTTT
TRBJ1-1 | . | . | TRBV20-1 | CSARGATTEAFF | TGCAGTGCTAGAGGGGCCACCACTGAAGCTTTCTTT
TRBJ2-1 | . | . | TRBV7-8 | CASSTGTQVREQFF | TGTGCCAGCAGCACCGGGACCCAGGTGCGTGAGCAGTTCTTC
TRBJ2-1 | . | TRBD2 | TRBV6-2/TRBV6-3 | CASSSGGSHNEQFF | TGTGCCAGCAGTTCGGGAGGGTCCCACAATGAGCAGTTCTTC
TRBJ2-4 | few | . | TRBV9 | CASSAAQAGDIQYF | TGTGCCAGCAGCGCCGCCCAGGCGGGTGACATTCAGTACTTC
TRBJ2-6 | . | . | TRBV5-6 | CASSFSREEANVLTF | TGTGCCAGCAGCTTCTCCCGAGAAGAGGCCAACGTCCTGACTTTC
TRBJ2-2 | . | . | TRBV5-1 | CASSLDREWDTGELFF | TGCGCCAGCAGCTTGGACAGGGAGTGGGACACCGGGGAGCTGTTTTTT
TRBJ2-3 | . | . | TRBV4-3 | CASARTHEGSDTQYF | TGCGCCAGCGCCCGGACTCACGAAGGGTCAGATACGCAGTATTTT
TRBJ2-1 | many | TRBD2 | TRBV5-1 | CASSKERGDGNEQFF | TGCGCCAGCAGCAAAGAGCGGGGGGATGGGAATGAGCAGTTCTTC
TRBJ1-1 | . | . | TRBV29-1 | CSVLSNTEAFF | TGCAGCGTTTTGTCGAACACTGAAGCTTTCTTT
TRBJ2-5 | once | . | TRBV27 | CASSLSRYQETQYF | TGTGCCAGCAGTTTATCCAGGTACCAAGAGACCCAGTACTTC